The 31 T cell receptor beta chains reported below all come from one sample, sequenced in a study of OX40 agonist ivuxolimab in advanced cancers. The table came from immunoSEQ multiplex PCR; TCRdb's copy has only in-frame clones and leaves some out. This sample carries tens of thousands of clones, about 90% of them seen once, and the ten largest clones take about 0.3%. The material sequenced was CD4+ or CD8+ T cells sorted from blood, taken in a trial of the OX40 agonist ivuxolimab. The receptors originated from an adult with an advanced solid tumor such as melanoma, head and neck, liver or kidney cancer.

This rearrangement joins TRBV12-5 to TRBJ2-7; the D call may be TRBD1 or TRBD2 (5 bases each). Per the germline V gene, CDR1 is LGHNT and CDR2 is FRNRAP. The ends were cut back, 6 bases at V and 2 bases at J, with 14 bases in the middle. CDR3 length: 14 amino acids. CDR3 loop: CASGRGESTYEQYF. DNA of the CDR3: TGTGCTAGTGGCCGAGGGGAGTCAACCTACGAGCAGTACTTC.

The chain uses TRBV5-1 and TRBJ2-3, with a tentative D call TRBD2 (5 bases). The CDR3 extends over 13 amino acids. V lost 4 bases to trimming and J lost 6 bases, with 12 bases between them. Germline V gives CDR1 SGHRS, CDR2 YFSETQ. As DNA, the CDR3 is TGCGCCAGCAGCCCCCTGTGGGAGGATACGCAGTATTTT. This gives the protein CASSPLWEDTQYF.

The chain is built from TRBV19 and TRBJ1-1, with D possibly being TRBD1 (6 bases). V was cut by 6 bases and J by 0 bases, with 11 bases left in between. Germline loops: CDR1 LNHDA, CDR2 SQIVND (reference sequence). The CDR3 extends over 14 amino acids. The DNA for the CDR3 is TGTGCCAGTAGAGGACAGACCATGAACACTGAAGCTTTCTTT. This gives the protein CASRGQTMNTEAFF.

The V call is TRBV6-5, the J call TRBJ2-7; TRBD2 matches at 11 bases. V lost 2 bases to trimming and J lost 0 bases; unmatched junction nucleotides: 3. The CDR3 has 16 residues. Germline V gene sequence: CDR1 MNHEY, CDR2 SVGAGI. The DNA for the CDR3 is TGTGCCAGCAGTTACCATACTAGCGGGAGCTCCTACGAGCAGTACTTC. Its protein product is CASSYHTSGSSYEQYF.

The V and J genes are TRBV6-1 and TRBJ2-2, with 9 bases lining up with TRBD2. CDR1 is MNHNS, CDR2 SASEGT, per germline. V shed 2 bases, J shed 5 bases, and the junction held 6 bases outside the gene matches. The CDR3 consists of 16 residues. Here the CDR3 DNA reads TGTGCCAGCAGTGAACGGGCGGGAGGGCCTACCGGGGAGCTGTTTTTT. Translating it yields CASSERAGGPTGELFF.

The genes are TRBV6-1 and TRBJ1-1; 7 bases agree with TRBD1. Trimming took 4 bases from V and 7 from J; bases not matched to a gene: 12. The CDR3 has 15 amino acids. Per germline, CDR1 MNHNS and CDR2 SASEGT. The CDR3 is CASSARQGWDREAFF. For the CDR3, the DNA is TGTGCCAGCAGTGCCCGACAGGGATGGGACCGTGAAGCTTTCTTT.

The rearrangement uses TRBV10-3 and TRBJ2-3, with D possibly matching TRBD2 (7 bases). Deletions cut 4 bases from V and 1 base from J, with 15 bases between. Germline lookup yields CDR1 ENHRY and CDR2 SYGVKD. This CDR3 comprises 16 residues. The DNA for the CDR3 is TGTGCCATCAGTGCTTCCCGGGGGGCGGGCACAGATACGCAGTATTTT. Translation: CAISASRGAGTDTQYF.

The chain recombines TRBV15 with TRBJ2-7; no firm D call. V was shortened by 3 bases and J by 5 bases, with 14 bases between the two germline ends. Germline-derived CDR1 and CDR2 are LNHNV and YYDKDF (reference sequence). The CDR3 length is 14 residues. As DNA, the CDR3 is TGTGCCACCAGCAGCCCCCGGGTGTTAGACGAGCAGTACTTC. Translating gives CATSSPRVLDEQYF.

This chain uses TRBV4-1 with TRBJ1-2, with D unclear. V shed 2 bases and J shed 4 bases, with 11 bases lying between them. The germline CDR1 and CDR2 sequences are MGHRA and YSYEKL. CDR3 length equals 14 residues. The CDR3 coding sequence is TGCGCCAGCAGCCAAACCCGGGGTGGCTATGGCTACACCTTC. Its translation is CASSQTRGGYGYTF.

The rearrangement uses TRBV10-1 and TRBJ2-5, with no clear D. CDR1 is WNHNN and CDR2 is SYGVQD in the germline V gene (reference sequence). V was clipped by 9 bases and J by 3 bases, with 11 bases between them. The CDR3 is 12 amino acids. In nucleotides, the CDR3 is TGCGCCAGTACTGCGGTTAAAGAGACCCAGTACTTC. This encodes CASTAVKETQYF.

CDR3 loop: CASSPLEGDTQYF. As DNA, the CDR3 is TGTGCCAGCTCACCACTAGAAGGGGATACGCAGTATTTT. The chain joins TRBV18 to TRBJ2-3; unclear D gene. Germline V gene data show CDR1 as KGHSH and CDR2 as LQKENI. The CDR3 contains 13 residues. Trimming shortened V by 1 base and J by 6 bases, and 8 bases separated the two germline ends.

The genes are TRBV2 and TRBJ1-1, with 7 bases lining up with TRBD1. Germline loops: CDR1 SNHLY, CDR2 FYNNEI. The CDR3 spans 13 residues. V lost 7 bases and J lost 4; bases outside the gene matches: 6. CDR3 bases: TGTGCCAGCACAAAGGGGGCCTCCACTGAAGCTTTCTTT. It codes for CASTKGASTEAFF.

The V call is TRBV6-6, the J call TRBJ1-5; D remains ambiguous. The germline CDR1 and CDR2 sequences are MNHNY and SVGAGI (reference sequence). CDR3 length: 13 residues. V was shortened by 2 bases and J by 7 bases, with 9 bases between the two germline ends. DNA of the CDR3: TGTGCCAGCAGTTACCAAAGTGGGCAGCCCCAGCATTTT. Translated: CASSYQSGQPQHF.

The V and J genes are TRBV11-2 and TRBJ1-5; the D is unclear. Trimming pared 6 bases from V and 9 bases from J, leaving 9 bases between. The germline V gene has CDR1 SGHAT and CDR2 FQNNGV. This CDR3 has 11 residues. CDR3 DNA: TGTGCCAGCAGTTATAGGGTGCCCCAGCATTTT. Amino acids: CASSYRVPQHF.

The rearrangement joins TRBV7-2 to TRBJ1-1; D might be TRBD1 (6 bases). Germline CDR1 SGHTA, CDR2 FQGNSA. The CDR3 is 13 residues long. The V end lost 3 bases, the J end lost 5 bases, and 10 bases lay between the germline ends. This CDR3 is CASSFSQGTEAFF. The CDR3 coding sequence is TGTGCCAGCAGCTTTTCCCAGGGGACTGAAGCTTTCTTT.

The rearrangement links TRBV18 to TRBJ2-7; D is undetermined. The ends were cut back, 6 bases at V and 6 bases at J, with 9 bases in the middle. Germline lookup yields CDR1 KGHSH and CDR2 LQKENI. The CDR3 covers 11 residues. The CDR3 reads CASSSLTEQYF. The CDR3 DNA reads as TGTGCCAGCTCGTCCCTAACCGAGCAGTACTTC.

This chain links TRBV5-1 with TRBJ2-2, with D perhaps matching TRBD1 (6 bases). The CDR3 totals 16 residues. Trimming pared 4 bases from V and 2 bases from J, leaving 15 bases between. Germline-derived CDR1 and CDR2 are SGHRS and YFSETQ. CDR3 nucleotide sequence: TGCGCCAGCAGCCCGACCGGACAGAGTAACACCGGGGAGCTGTTTTTT. This codes for CASSPTGQSNTGELFF.

This clone was seen more than once but under ten times. This chain joins TRBV4-1 and TRBJ2-2; 13 bases match TRBD2. Germline CDR1 is MGHRA and CDR2 is YSYEKL. This CDR3 has 14 amino acids. Trimming removed 7 bases from V and 6 bases from J; junction bases left unmatched: 2. The CDR3 reads CASKLAGGPGELFF. CDR3 bases: TGCGCCAGCAAACTAGCGGGAGGGCCCGGGGAGCTGTTTTTT.

This clone was seen a single time. The chain is built from TRBV7-9 and TRBJ2-7; D call uncertain. Germline-derived CDR1 and CDR2 are SEHNR and FQNEAQ (reference sequence). The length of the CDR3 is 12 residues. The V gene lost 2 bases and the J gene lost 3 bases, with 5 bases spanning the gap. The CDR3 here is CASSLHSYEQYF. CDR3 DNA sequence: TGTGCCAGCAGCTTACACAGCTACGAGCAGTACTTC.

The genes are TRBV7-9 and TRBJ2-7; D tentatively reads TRBD1 or TRBD2 (5 bases each). CDR3 length: 14 amino acids. Germline V gives CDR1 SEHNR, CDR2 FQNEAQ (reference sequence). The V and J ends lost 7 bases and 4 bases respectively, with 17 bases between them. In DNA form, the CDR3 reads TGTGCCAGCACTCCGAGGGCAGGGAATTACGAGCAGTACTTC. Translated, it gives CASTPRAGNYEQYF.

This chain links TRBV7-9 with TRBJ1-2, with TRBD1 as a possible D gene (6 bases). V dropped 3 bases and J dropped 1 base, with 9 bases sitting between them. The CDR3 runs 14 residues. Looked up from germline, CDR1 is SEHNR and CDR2 is FQNEAQ (reference sequence). The CDR3 spells CASSLTGFNYGYTF. CDR3 nucleotides: TGTGCCAGCAGCTTGACAGGATTTAACTATGGCTACACCTTC.

V usage is TRBV6-1 and J usage is TRBJ1-3; D remains unclear. V gave up 2 bases and J gave up 9 bases, with 11 bases separating them. The germline V gene encodes CDR1 MNHNS and CDR2 SASEGT. There are 13 residues in the CDR3. The CDR3 region is CASSESGTATIYF. CDR3 nucleotide sequence: TGTGCCAGCAGTGAATCCGGAACGGCCACCATATATTTT.

V is TRBV5-1 and J is TRBJ2-1; 10 bases are shared with TRBD1. The V and J ends lost 4 bases and 4 bases, in that order; junction bases with no gene match: 8. Germline V gene lookup returns CDR1 SGHRS and CDR2 YFSETQ. The CDR3 sequence is 16 residues long. The CDR3 bases are TGCGCCAGCAGCAGGAGGGAGGGACAGGGGTACAATGAGCAGTTCTTC. Its protein product is CASSRREGQGYNEQFF.

The rearrangement links TRBV9 to TRBJ2-2; 8 bases fit TRBD1. CDR3 length equals 16 residues. The V gene end was trimmed by 0 bases and the J gene end by 0 bases; junction bases not matched to a gene: 1. CDR1 is SGDLS and CDR2 is YYNGEE in the germline V gene. CDR3 protein: CASSVVDRANTGELFF. As DNA, the CDR3 is TGTGCCAGCAGCGTAGTGGACAGGGCGAACACCGGGGAGCTGTTTTTT. Variable domain in full (rest from reference TRBV9 and TRBJ2-2): DSGVTQTPKHLITATGQRVTLRCSPRSGDLSVYWYQQSLDQGLQFLIQYYNGEERAKGNILERFSAQQFPDLHSELNLSSLELGDSALYFCASSVVDRANTGELFFGEGSRLTVL.

V usage is TRBV7-9 and J usage is TRBJ1-3, with a tentative D call TRBD1 (5 bases). Germline V gives CDR1 SEHNR, CDR2 FQNEAQ (reference sequence). V gave up 5 bases and J gave up 1 base, with 6 bases separating them. The CDR3 is made up of 13 amino acids. The CDR3 reads CASSRGSGNTIYF. CDR3 sequence (DNA): TGTGCCAGCAGCCGGGGGTCTGGAAACACCATATATTTT.

The chain joins TRBV6-6 to TRBJ2-1; 7 bases agree with TRBD2. With V trimmed by 5 bases and J by 4 bases, 8 bases remained unmatched. Germline V gives CDR1 MNHNY, CDR2 SVGAGI (reference sequence). This CDR3 comprises 15 residues. CDR3 residues: CASSTTAGSYNEQFF. The CDR3 DNA is TGTGCCAGCAGTACTACAGCGGGGTCTTACAATGAGCAGTTCTTC.

This rearrangement joins TRBV18 to TRBJ1-1; D possibly corresponds to TRBD1 (6 bases). V was cut by 2 bases and J by 6 bases, with 22 bases left in between. CDR3 length equals 17 residues. Germline-derived CDR1 and CDR2 are KGHSH and LQKENI. The CDR3 spells CASSPSERTGTLAEAFF. The CDR3 DNA reads TGTGCCAGCTCACCATCCGAACGAACAGGGACGCTCGCTGAAGCTTTCTTT.

This clone came up once. This sequence joins TRBV5-1 and TRBJ1-6; 11 bases fit TRBD1. The length of the CDR3 is 16 residues. The germline CDR1 and CDR2 sequences are SGHRS and YFSETQ. V lost 4 bases to trimming and J lost 9 bases; unmatched junction nucleotides: 9. CDR3 sequence (DNA): TGCGCCAGCAGCAAAGGAATGGGACAGGGGGTTTCACCCCTCCACTTT. It yields the protein CASSKGMGQGVSPLHF.

This chain uses TRBV6-5 with TRBJ2-5, with 8 bases that match TRBD1. With V trimmed by 6 bases and J by 5 bases, 8 bases remained unmatched. The CDR3 length is 14 residues. Germline loops: CDR1 MNHEY, CDR2 SVGAGI. DNA for the CDR3: TGTGCCAGCAGATTCCAGGGGGCCGGGGAGACCCAGTACTTC. Translated, it gives CASRFQGAGETQYF.

J is TRBJ2-2 and V is TRBV7-2, with TRBD2 matching 7 bases. The V gene end was trimmed by 1 base and the J gene end by 6 bases; junction bases not matched to a gene: 8. CDR3 length: 16 residues. Germline CDR1 SGHTA, CDR2 FQGNSA. The CDR3 DNA is TGTGCCAGCAGCTTAGTCAGCGGGAACACTCCCGGGGAGCTGTTTTTT. It encodes CASSLVSGNTPGELFF. The full variable domain, rest sourced from reference TRBV7-2 and TRBJ2-2, is GAGVSQSPSNKVTEKGKDVELRCDPISGHTALYWYRQSLGQGLEFLIYFQGNSAPDKSGLPSDRFSAERTGGSVSTLTIQRTQQEDSAVYLCASSLVSGNTPGELFFGEGSRLTVL.

The CDR3 loop is CASSVRPREVQYF. The CDR3 nucleotides are TGTGCCAGCAGTGTCAGACCCCGGGAGGTTCAGTACTTC. The genes are TRBV2 and TRBJ2-7, with 7 bases fitting TRBD2. The CDR3 totals 13 residues. The V gene's germline CDR1 is SNHLY and CDR2 FYNNEI. J gave up 10 bases and V 4 bases, and 10 bases lay outside the gene matches.